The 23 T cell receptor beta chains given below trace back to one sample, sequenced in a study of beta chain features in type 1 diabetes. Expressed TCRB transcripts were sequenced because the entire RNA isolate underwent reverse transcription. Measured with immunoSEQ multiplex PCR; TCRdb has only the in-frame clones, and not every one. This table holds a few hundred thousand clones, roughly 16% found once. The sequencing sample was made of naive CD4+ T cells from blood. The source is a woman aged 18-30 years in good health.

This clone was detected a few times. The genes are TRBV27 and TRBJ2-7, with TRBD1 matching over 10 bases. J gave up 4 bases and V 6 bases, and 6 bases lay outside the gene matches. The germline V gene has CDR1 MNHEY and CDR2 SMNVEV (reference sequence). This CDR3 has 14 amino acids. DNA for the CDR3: TGTGCCAGCAGGGGCCGGGACAGGGGATACGAGCAGTACTTC. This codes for CASRGRDRGYEQYF.

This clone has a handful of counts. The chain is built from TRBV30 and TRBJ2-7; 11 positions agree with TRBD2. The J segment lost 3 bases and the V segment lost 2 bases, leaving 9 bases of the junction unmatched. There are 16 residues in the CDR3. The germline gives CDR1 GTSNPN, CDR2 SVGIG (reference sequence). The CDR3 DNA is TGTGCCTGGAGTCGGGCTAGCGGGAGGCCCAACTACGAGCAGTACTTC. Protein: CAWSRASGRPNYEQYF.

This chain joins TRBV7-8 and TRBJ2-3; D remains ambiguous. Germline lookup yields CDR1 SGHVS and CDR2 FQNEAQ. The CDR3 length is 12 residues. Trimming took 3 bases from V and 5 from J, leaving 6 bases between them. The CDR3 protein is CASSFIVDTQYF. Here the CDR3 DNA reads TGTGCCAGCAGCTTTATTGTAGATACGCAGTATTTT.

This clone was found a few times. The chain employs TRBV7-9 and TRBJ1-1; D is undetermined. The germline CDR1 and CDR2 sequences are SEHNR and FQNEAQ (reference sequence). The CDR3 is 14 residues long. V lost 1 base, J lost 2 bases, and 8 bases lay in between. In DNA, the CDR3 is TGTGCCAGCAGCTTAGTTCCGGTAAACACTGAAGCTTTCTTT. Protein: CASSLVPVNTEAFF. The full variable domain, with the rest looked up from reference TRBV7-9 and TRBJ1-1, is DTGVSQNPRHKITKRGQNVTFRCDPISEHNRLYWYRQTLGQGPEFLTYFQNEAQLEKSRLLSDRFSAERPKGSFSTLEIQRTEQGDSAMYLCASSLVPVNTEAFFGQGTRLTVV.

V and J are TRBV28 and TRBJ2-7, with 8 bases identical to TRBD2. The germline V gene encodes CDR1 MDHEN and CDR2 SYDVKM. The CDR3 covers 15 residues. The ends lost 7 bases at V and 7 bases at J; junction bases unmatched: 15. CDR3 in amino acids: CASTPGGRALREQYF. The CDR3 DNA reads TGTGCCAGCACCCCGGGGGGGAGGGCCCTACGGGAGCAGTACTTC.

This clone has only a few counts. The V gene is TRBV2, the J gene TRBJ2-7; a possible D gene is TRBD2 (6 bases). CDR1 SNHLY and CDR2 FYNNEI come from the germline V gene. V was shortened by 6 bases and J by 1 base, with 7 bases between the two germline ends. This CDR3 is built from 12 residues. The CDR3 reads CASRSGSYEQYF. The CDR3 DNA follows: TGTGCCAGCAGAAGCGGGTCCTACGAGCAGTACTTC. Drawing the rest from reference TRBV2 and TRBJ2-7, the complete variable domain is EPEVTQTPSHQVTQMGQEVILRCVPISNHLYFYWYRQILGQKVEFLVSFYNNEISEKSEIFDDQFSVERPDGSNFTLKIRSTKLEDSAMYFCASRSGSYEQYFGPGTRLTVT.

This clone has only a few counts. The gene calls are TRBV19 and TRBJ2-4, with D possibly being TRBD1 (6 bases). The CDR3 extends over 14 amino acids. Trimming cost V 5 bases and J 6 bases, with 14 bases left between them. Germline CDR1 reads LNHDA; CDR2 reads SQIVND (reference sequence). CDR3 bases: TGTGCCAGTAGTCCGATGACAGGCGGAAACATTCAGTACTTC. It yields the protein CASSPMTGGNIQYF.

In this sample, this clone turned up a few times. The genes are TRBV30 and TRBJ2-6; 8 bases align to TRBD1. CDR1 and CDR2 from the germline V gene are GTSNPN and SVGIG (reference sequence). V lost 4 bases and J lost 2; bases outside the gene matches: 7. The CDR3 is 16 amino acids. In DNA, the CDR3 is TGTGCCTGGATCGCTCCAGGGGGCACTGGGGCCAACGTCCTGACTTTC. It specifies CAWIAPGGTGANVLTF.

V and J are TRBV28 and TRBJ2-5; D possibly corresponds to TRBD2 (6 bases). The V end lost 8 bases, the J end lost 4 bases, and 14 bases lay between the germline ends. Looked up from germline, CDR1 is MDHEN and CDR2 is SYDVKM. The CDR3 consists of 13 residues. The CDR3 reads CASSGGSRETQYF. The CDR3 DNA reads TGTGCCAGCTCTGGAGGGAGCAGAGAGACCCAGTACTTC.

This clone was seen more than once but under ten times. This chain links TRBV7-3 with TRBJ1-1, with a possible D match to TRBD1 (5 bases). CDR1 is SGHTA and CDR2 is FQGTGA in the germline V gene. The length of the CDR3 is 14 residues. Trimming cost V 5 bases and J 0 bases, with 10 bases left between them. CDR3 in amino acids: CASSPDSMNTEAFF. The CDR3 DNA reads TGTGCCAGCAGCCCAGACAGTATGAACACTGAAGCTTTCTTT.

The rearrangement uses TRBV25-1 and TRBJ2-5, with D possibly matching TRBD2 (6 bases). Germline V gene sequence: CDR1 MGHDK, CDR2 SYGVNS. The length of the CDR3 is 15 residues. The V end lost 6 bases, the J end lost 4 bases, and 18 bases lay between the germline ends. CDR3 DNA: TGTGCCAGCAGCGACCGGGGGACGTTTCGAGAGACCCAGTACTTC. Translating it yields CASSDRGTFRETQYF.

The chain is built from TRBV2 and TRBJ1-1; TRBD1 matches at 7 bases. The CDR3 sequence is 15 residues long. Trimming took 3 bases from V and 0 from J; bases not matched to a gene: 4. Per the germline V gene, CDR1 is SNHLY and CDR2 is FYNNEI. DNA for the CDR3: TGTGCCAGCAGTGACCGGACAGGTTTGAACACTGAAGCTTTCTTT. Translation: CASSDRTGLNTEAFF. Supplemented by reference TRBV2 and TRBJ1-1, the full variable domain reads EPEVTQTPSHQVTQMGQEVILRCVPISNHLYFYWYRQILGQKVEFLVSFYNNEISEKSEIFDDQFSVERPDGSNFTLKIRSTKLEDSAMYFCASSDRTGLNTEAFFGQGTRLTVV.

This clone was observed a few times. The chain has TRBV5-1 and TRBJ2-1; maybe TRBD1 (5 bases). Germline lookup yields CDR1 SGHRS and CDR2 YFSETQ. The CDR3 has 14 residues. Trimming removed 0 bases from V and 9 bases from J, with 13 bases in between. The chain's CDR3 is CASSLVVSGAEQFF. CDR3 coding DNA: TGCGCCAGCAGCTTGGTAGTATCTGGGGCTGAGCAGTTCTTC.

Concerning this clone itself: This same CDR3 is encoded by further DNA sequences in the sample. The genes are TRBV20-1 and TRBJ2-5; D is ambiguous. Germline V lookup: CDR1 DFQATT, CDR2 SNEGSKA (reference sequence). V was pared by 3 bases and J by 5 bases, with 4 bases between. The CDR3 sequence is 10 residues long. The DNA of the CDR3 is TGCAGTGCTAGGAGTGAGACCCAGTACTTC. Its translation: CSARSETQYF.

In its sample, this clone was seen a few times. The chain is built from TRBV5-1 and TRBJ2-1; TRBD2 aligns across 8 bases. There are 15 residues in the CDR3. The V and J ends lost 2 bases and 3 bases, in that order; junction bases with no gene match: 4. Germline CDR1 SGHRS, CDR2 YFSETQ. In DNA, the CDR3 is TGCGCCAGCAGCTTCCAGACTAGCGACTACAATGAGCAGTTCTTC. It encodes CASSFQTSDYNEQFF.

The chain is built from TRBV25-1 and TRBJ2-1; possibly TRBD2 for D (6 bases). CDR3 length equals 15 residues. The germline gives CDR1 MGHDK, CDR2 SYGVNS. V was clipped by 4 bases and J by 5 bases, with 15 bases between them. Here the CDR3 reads CASSGLAGSHNEQFF. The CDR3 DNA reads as TGTGCCAGCAGTGGATTGGCGGGGTCTCACAATGAGCAGTTCTTC.

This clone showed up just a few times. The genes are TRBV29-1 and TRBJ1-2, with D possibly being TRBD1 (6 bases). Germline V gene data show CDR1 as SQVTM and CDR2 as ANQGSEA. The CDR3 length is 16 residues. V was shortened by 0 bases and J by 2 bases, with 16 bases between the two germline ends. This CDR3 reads CSVEEGSTGRNYGYTF. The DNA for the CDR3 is TGCAGCGTTGAAGAAGGGTCGACAGGCCGGAACTATGGCTACACCTTC.

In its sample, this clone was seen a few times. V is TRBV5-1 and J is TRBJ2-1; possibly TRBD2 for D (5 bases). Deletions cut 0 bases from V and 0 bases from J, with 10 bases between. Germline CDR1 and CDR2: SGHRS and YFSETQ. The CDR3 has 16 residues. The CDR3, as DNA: TGCGCCAGCAGCTTGGTTCCGGGATCCTCCTACAATGAGCAGTTCTTC. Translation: CASSLVPGSSYNEQFF.

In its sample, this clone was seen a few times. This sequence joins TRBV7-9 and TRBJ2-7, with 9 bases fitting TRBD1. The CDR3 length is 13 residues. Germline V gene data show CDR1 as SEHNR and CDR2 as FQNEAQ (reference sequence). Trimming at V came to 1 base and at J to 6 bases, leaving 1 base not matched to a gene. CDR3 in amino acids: CASSLVDRGEQYF. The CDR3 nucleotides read TGTGCCAGCAGCTTAGTGGACAGGGGCGAGCAGTACTTC.

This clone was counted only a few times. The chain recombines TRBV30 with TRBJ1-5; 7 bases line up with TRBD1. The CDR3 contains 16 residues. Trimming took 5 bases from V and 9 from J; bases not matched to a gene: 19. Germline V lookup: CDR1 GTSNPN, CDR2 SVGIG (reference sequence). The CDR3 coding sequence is TGTGCCTGGTCAGTCGGACAGGACAGCCGGGGGGGGCCCCAGCATTTT. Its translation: CAWSVGQDSRGGPQHF. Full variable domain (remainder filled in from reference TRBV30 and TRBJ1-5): SQTIHQWPATLVQPVGSPLSLECTVEGTSNPNLYWYRQAAGRGLQLLFYSVGIGQISSEVPQNLSASRPQDRQFILSSKKLLLSDSGFYLCAWSVGQDSRGGPQHFGDGTRLSIL.

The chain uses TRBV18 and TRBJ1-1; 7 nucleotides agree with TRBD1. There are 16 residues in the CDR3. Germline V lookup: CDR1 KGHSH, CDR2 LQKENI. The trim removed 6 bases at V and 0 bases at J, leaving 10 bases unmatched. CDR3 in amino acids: CASSRDSHIVNTEAFF. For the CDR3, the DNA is TGTGCCAGCTCGCGGGACAGCCACATTGTGAACACTGAAGCTTTCTTT. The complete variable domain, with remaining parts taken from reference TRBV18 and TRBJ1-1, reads NAGVMQNPRHLVRRRGQEARLRCSPMKGHSHVYWYRQLPEEGLKFMVYLQKENIIDESGMPKERFSAEFPKEGPSILRIQQVVRGDSAAYFCASSRDSHIVNTEAFFGQGTRLTVV.

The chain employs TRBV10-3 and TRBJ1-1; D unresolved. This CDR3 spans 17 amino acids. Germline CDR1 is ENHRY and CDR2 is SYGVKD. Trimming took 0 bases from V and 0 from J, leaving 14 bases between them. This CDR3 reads CAISESGRREMNTEAFF. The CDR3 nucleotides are TGTGCCATCAGTGAGTCAGGTCGGAGGGAAATGAACACTGAAGCTTTCTTT.

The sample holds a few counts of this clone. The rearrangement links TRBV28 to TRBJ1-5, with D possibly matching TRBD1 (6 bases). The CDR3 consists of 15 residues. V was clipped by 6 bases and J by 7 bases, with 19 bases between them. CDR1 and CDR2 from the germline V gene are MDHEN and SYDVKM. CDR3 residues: CASSFFRGTGQPQHF. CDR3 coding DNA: TGTGCCAGCAGCTTTTTTAGGGGGACGGGGCAGCCCCAGCATTTT.